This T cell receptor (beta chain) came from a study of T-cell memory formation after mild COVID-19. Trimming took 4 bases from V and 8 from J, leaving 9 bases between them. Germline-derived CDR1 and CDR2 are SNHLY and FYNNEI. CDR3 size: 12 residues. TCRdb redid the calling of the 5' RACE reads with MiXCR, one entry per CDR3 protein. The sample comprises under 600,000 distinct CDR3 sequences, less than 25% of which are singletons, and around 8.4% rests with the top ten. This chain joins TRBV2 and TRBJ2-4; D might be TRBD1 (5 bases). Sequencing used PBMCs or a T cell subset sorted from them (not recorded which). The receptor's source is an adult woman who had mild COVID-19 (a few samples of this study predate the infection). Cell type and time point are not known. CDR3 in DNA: TGTGCCAGCAGTGGCGACAGCCACATTCAGTACTTC. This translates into CASSGDSHIQYF.